These 24 T cell receptor beta chains were sequenced from one sample in a study of shared clonotypes between healthy human individuals. Assay: immunoSEQ multiplex PCR; the TCRdb copy retains only in-frame clones and omits some. The sample consists of some 2,100,000 clones, under 95% of them appearing once. Positively selected for CCR7, the CD45RO-negative cells used as naive CD8 cells excluded terminally differentiated effector memory CD45RA+ cells. Specimen: naive CD8+ T cells from PBMCs. The receptors shown here come from a man younger than 35 in good health. Some clones in this sample may be carry-over from other donors' samples.

This rearrangement joins TRBV7-3 to TRBJ1-1; D is uncertain. There are 17 residues in the CDR3. CDR1 and CDR2 from the germline V gene are SGHTA and FQGTGA. V dropped 1 base and J dropped 0 bases, with 15 bases sitting between them. The CDR3 sequence is CASSLILRVPMNTEAFF. The CDR3 nucleotides read TGTGCCAGCAGCTTAATCCTGCGGGTTCCGATGAACACTGAAGCTTTCTTT.

Notes on this clone: This same CDR3 is encoded by further DNA sequences in the sample. This sequence joins TRBV28 and TRBJ2-7; no firm D call. Trimming removed 5 bases at V and 0 bases at J, with 11 bases between. The germline CDR1 and CDR2 sequences are MDHEN and SYDVKM. This CDR3 is 14 amino acids long. The CDR3 region has the DNA TGTGCCAGCAGTCTAACCACGAGCTCCTACGAGCAGTACTTC. It is translated as CASSLTTSSYEQYF.

The rearrangement joins TRBV6-6 to TRBJ1-2, with 7 nucleotides matching TRBD1. Germline V gene sequence: CDR1 MNHNY, CDR2 SVGAGI (reference sequence). The CDR3 spans 15 residues. Trimming cost V 6 bases and J 3 bases; bases outside gene matches: 10. Here the CDR3 reads CASSLHFGQDYGYTF. CDR3 in DNA: TGTGCCAGCAGCTTACATTTTGGACAGGACTATGGCTACACCTTC.

The rearrangement uses TRBV19 and TRBJ2-3; 7 nucleotides line up with TRBD1. The germline CDR1 and CDR2 sequences are LNHDA and SQIVND (reference sequence). Losses at the gene ends were 8 bases for V and 0 bases for J; bases not matched to a gene: 5. The CDR3 loop spans 14 amino acids. The CDR3 here is CASRQGYSTDTQYF. Written as DNA, the CDR3 is TGTGCCAGTCGACAGGGATATAGCACAGATACGCAGTATTTT.

The J gene is TRBJ1-4, the V gene TRBV28, with 8 bases matching TRBD1. The germline CDR1 and CDR2 sequences are MDHEN and SYDVKM. The J segment lost 4 bases and the V segment lost 6 bases, leaving 13 bases of the junction unmatched. The CDR3 totals 17 residues. CDR3 region: CASRGGWQGAFNEKLFF. The CDR3 nucleotides read TGTGCCAGCAGAGGAGGGTGGCAGGGGGCGTTTAATGAAAAACTGTTTTTT.

This rearrangement joins TRBV14 to TRBJ1-3; D is ambiguous. The V end was cut by 1 base, the J end by 2 bases, with 6 bases between. CDR3 size: 14 residues. Looked up from germline, CDR1 is SGHDN and CDR2 is FVKESK. CDR3 sequence reads: CASSQGPAGNTIYF. CDR3 coding DNA: TGTGCCAGCAGCCAAGGCCCGGCTGGAAACACCATATATTTT.

This rearrangement joins TRBV27 to TRBJ2-7; maybe TRBD1 (6 bases). The CDR3 is 14 residues long. Between the trimmed V and J ends, which lost 3 bases and 3 bases, there was a span of 12 bases. Germline V lookup: CDR1 MNHEY, CDR2 SMNVEV (reference sequence). The CDR3 DNA follows: TGTGCCAGCAGTTTCGGGGTAGGGGGCTACGAGCAGTACTTC. Translating it yields CASSFGVGGYEQYF.

V usage is TRBV15 and J usage is TRBJ1-5; 7 nucleotides align to TRBD1. J gave up 9 bases and V 1 base, and 3 bases lay outside the gene matches. Per the germline V gene, CDR1 is LNHNV and CDR2 is YYDKDF (reference sequence). The CDR3 contains 13 residues. This CDR3 reads CATSRASGGPQHF. The CDR3 nucleotides read TGTGCCACCAGCAGAGCATCAGGGGGGCCCCAGCATTTT.

The chain carries TRBV15 and TRBJ2-7, with D tentatively TRBD2 (8 bases). Germline V gives CDR1 LNHNV, CDR2 YYDKDF (reference sequence). Trimming stripped 11 bases from V and 3 bases from J, with 26 bases between. This CDR3 contains 16 residues. Written as DNA, the CDR3 is TGTGCCTCCTCCAGGGGGAAGCGGGAGAGGGGCTACGAGCAGTACTTC. It is translated as CASSRGKRERGYEQYF.

The J gene is TRBJ2-7, the V gene TRBV30; 7 nucleotides line up with TRBD1. CDR1 is GTSNPN and CDR2 is SVGIG in the germline V gene (reference sequence). The trim removed 4 bases at V and 9 bases at J, leaving 15 bases unmatched. The CDR3 runs 14 residues. CDR3 residues: CAWKGPGGMFRQYF. CDR3 sequence (DNA): TGTGCCTGGAAAGGGCCAGGGGGAATGTTCCGGCAGTACTTC.

This clone was seen a few times. DNA of the CDR3: TGCGCCAGCAGCCAACTAGGTTCCGGGACAGCGCTGTACACTGAAGCTTTCTTT. Translation: CASSQLGSGTALYTEAFF. The rearrangement links TRBV4-1 to TRBJ1-1; 7 bases are shared with TRBD1. V dropped 2 bases and J dropped 3; count of bases not matched to a gene: 15. The length of the CDR3 is 18 residues. CDR1 and CDR2 from the germline V gene are MGHRA and YSYEKL.

The chain uses TRBV6-1 and TRBJ2-3; no clear D. The CDR3 has 17 amino acids. V lost 2 bases to trimming and J lost 0 bases, with 15 bases between them. Looked up from germline, CDR1 is MNHNS and CDR2 is SASEGT. The CDR3 protein is CASSEINPTGSTDTQYF. CDR3 nucleotide sequence: TGTGCCAGCAGTGAAATAAACCCAACCGGGAGCACAGATACGCAGTATTTT.

This clone was detected only once. CDR3 nucleotides: TGTGCCAGCAGCATAGGACTAGCGGGATGGGACCAAGAGACCCAGTACTTC. Translation: CASSIGLAGWDQETQYF. V gene TRBV11-2 combines with J gene TRBJ2-5; 12 bases are shared with TRBD2. The CDR3 sequence is 17 residues long. Looked up from germline, CDR1 is SGHAT and CDR2 is FQNNGV. V shed 5 bases, J shed 0 bases, and the junction held 7 bases outside the gene matches. Supplemented by reference TRBV11-2 and TRBJ2-5, the full variable domain reads EAGVAQSPRYKIIEKRQSVAFWCNPISGHATLYWYQQILGQGPKLLIQFQNNGVVDDSQLPKDRFSAERLKGVDSTLKIQPAKLEDSAVYLCASSIGLAGWDQETQYFGPGTRLLVL.

The rearrangement links TRBV10-3 to TRBJ2-3, with 12 bases lining up with TRBD2. V shed 8 bases and J 3 bases; nucleotides not matched to a gene: 3. CDR3 length equals 14 residues. From germline, CDR1 is ENHRY and CDR2 SYGVKD. In nucleotides, the CDR3 is TGTGCCATCGGTGGGACTAGCGGGACAGATACGCAGTATTTT. Protein: CAIGGTSGTDTQYF.

V and J are TRBV11-2 and TRBJ1-1; no firm D call. The CDR3 contains 13 residues. The V gene's germline CDR1 is SGHAT and CDR2 FQNNGV. V was trimmed by 0 bases and J by 4 bases, leaving 6 bases between them. The CDR3 DNA reads as TGTGCCAGCAGCTTAGAGAGGGTCACTGAAGCTTTCTTT. This sequence encodes CASSLERVTEAFF.

This chain joins TRBV7-9 and TRBJ2-1, with 7 positions matching TRBD1. Germline CDR1 and CDR2: SEHNR and FQNEAQ (reference sequence). This CDR3 has 14 amino acids. J lost 4 bases, V lost 4 bases, and 4 bases had no gene match. The CDR3 coding sequence is TGTGCCAGCAGCTCTACGGACAGGTACAATGAGCAGTTCTTC. Translation gives CASSSTDRYNEQFF.

V gene TRBV11-2 combines with J gene TRBJ2-7; D ambiguous. Deletions cut 5 bases from V and 0 bases from J, with 14 bases between. This CDR3 contains 15 residues. Germline loops: CDR1 SGHAT, CDR2 FQNNGV. The DNA for the CDR3 is TGTGCCAGCAGCCGCATGGCGAGAAGCTCCTACGAGCAGTACTTC. It encodes CASSRMARSSYEQYF.

The chain's CDR3 is CASSSNYLLAGAYNEQFF. The CDR3 coding sequence is TGTGCCAGCAGTTCTAATTACCTACTAGCGGGGGCCTACAATGAGCAGTTCTTC. The chain recombines TRBV28 with TRBJ2-1; 11 positions agree with TRBD2. The V gene's germline CDR1 is MDHEN and CDR2 SYDVKM. The junction had 10 bases not matched to a gene; V was cut back by 4 bases and J by 2 bases. The CDR3 totals 18 residues.

The chain is built from TRBV4-1 and TRBJ2-2; TRBD2 might be the D (5 bases). The germline V and J ends were trimmed by 7 bases and 6 bases, with 15 bases remaining between them. The germline V gene has CDR1 MGHRA and CDR2 YSYEKL. The CDR3 extends over 14 amino acids. CDR3 protein: CASNSRGKPGELFF. CDR3 in DNA: TGCGCCAGCAATTCCCGGGGAAAACCCGGGGAGCTGTTTTTT.

The sample holds a few counts of this clone. The V gene is TRBV27, the J gene TRBJ1-1; D is unresolved. The ends were cut back, 10 bases at V and 3 bases at J, with 18 bases in the middle. The CDR3 covers 14 residues. CDR1 is MNHEY and CDR2 is SMNVEV in the germline V gene (reference sequence). The CDR3 protein is CATRLDYSDTEAFF. The DNA for the CDR3 is TGTGCCACCCGTTTAGACTACTCTGACACTGAAGCTTTCTTT.

This clone was counted a single time. The chain carries TRBV9 and TRBJ2-1; 8 bases map to TRBD2. Trimming removed 6 bases from V and 0 bases from J; junction bases left unmatched: 5. CDR1 is SGDLS, CDR2 YYNGEE, per germline. The CDR3 sequence is 15 residues long. The CDR3, as DNA: TGTGCCAGCACCCCGGGAGGGATCTCCTACAATGAGCAGTTCTTC. Protein product: CASTPGGISYNEQFF.

This rearrangement joins TRBV2 to TRBJ2-7; TRBD2 agrees at 10 bases. This CDR3 comprises 15 residues. In germline, CDR1 is SNHLY, CDR2 FYNNEI. V gave up 4 bases and J gave up 0 bases; unmatched junction bases: 3. CDR3 nucleotides: TGTGCCAGCAGTGTGCTAGCGGGAGCCTCCTACGAGCAGTACTTC. It yields the protein CASSVLAGASYEQYF. The entire variable domain, with the rest obtained from reference TRBV2 and TRBJ2-7, is as follows: EPEVTQTPSHQVTQMGQEVILRCVPISNHLYFYWYRQILGQKVEFLVSFYNNEISEKSEIFDDQFSVERPDGSNFTLKIRSTKLEDSAMYFCASSVLAGASYEQYFGPGTRLTVT.

This clone was counted between two and nine times. For the CDR3, the DNA is TGTGCCAGCAGCCCAACACGCACTGAAGCTTTCTTT. This encodes CASSPTRTEAFF. This chain uses TRBV2 with TRBJ1-1; D is unclear. From germline, CDR1 is SNHLY and CDR2 FYNNEI. Trimming left V 6 bases short and J 4 bases short, with 9 bases between. CDR3 length: 12 amino acids.

The chain couples TRBV19 to TRBJ2-1; the D call may be TRBD1 or TRBD2 (5 bases each). V lost 8 bases to trimming and J lost 5 bases, with 16 bases between them. CDR1 LNHDA and CDR2 SQIVND come from the germline V gene (reference sequence). This CDR3 comprises 14 residues. This CDR3 reads CASLDPGRHNEQFF. In nucleotides, the CDR3 is TGTGCCAGTCTTGATCCGGGACGGCACAATGAGCAGTTCTTC.